Listed below are T cell receptor beta chains from one sample, sequenced in a study of CD8+CD57+ T cells in acquired aplastic anemia. One entry per CDR3 protein results from TCRdb running MiXCR on the reads. The table includes under 200,000 distinct CDR3 sequences, under 50% detected once. The sample comprised sorted CD4+, CD8+, or CD8+CD57+ T cells (not recorded which) from PBMCs. These receptors all stem from a human donor with aplastic anemia. CDR3s include the opening cysteine and the closing phenylalanine or tryptophan. D genes are given only for firm matches. Expanded clones get a size class; other rows say once, few or many, or leave the size out.

>TRBV11-1|-|TRBD1|TRBJ2-1
CASRGQRGNGQFF
TGTGCCAGCAGGGGACAGAGGGGGAATGGGCAGTTCTTT
>TRBV10-3|-|TRBD1|TRBJ2-7
CAISDRDRAGEQYF
TGTGCCATCAGTGATAGGGACAGGGCGGGTGAGCAGTACTTC
>TRBV15|-|TRBD2|TRBJ2-1
CATSRGLAGGSNEQFF
TGTGCCACCAGCAGAGGCCTAGCGGGGGGTAGCAATGAGCAGTTCTTC
>TRBV6-4|many|-|TRBJ1-2
CASSDSGGGLSGYTF
TGTGCCAGCAGTGACTCAGGGGGGGGTCTAAGTGGCTACACCTTC
>TRBV9|-|TRBD2|TRBJ2-7
CASSVGLAVSAEQYF
TGTGCCAGCAGCGTAGGACTAGCGGTCTCTGCGGAGCAGTACTTC
>TRBV10-2|few|-|TRBJ1-1
CASRDTGFREAFF
TGCGCCAGCAGGGACACAGGGTTTAGGGAAGCTTTCTTT
>TRBV3-1|many|TRBD2|TRBJ2-1
CASSPEAGGAGQGHEQFF
TGTGCCAGCAGCCCAGAGGCCGGGGGGGCCGGTCAAGGCCATGAGCAGTTCTTC
>TRBV10-3|-|-|TRBJ1-2
CAISEGSVLDYGYTF
TGTGCCATCAGTGAGGGGTCCGTGCTTGACTATGGCTACACCTTC
>TRBV9|many|-|TRBJ1-3
CASSGWGGENTIYF
TGTGCCAGCAGTGGGTGGGGCGGAGAGAACACCATATATTTT
>TRBV14|-|-|TRBJ2-7
CASSQDQISREQYF
TGTGCCAGCAGCCAAGATCAGATCTCGAGGGAGCAGTACTTC
>TRBV11-1|many|TRBD1|TRBJ1-4
CASRKGGQGGTNEKLFF
TGTGCCAGCAGAAAAGGAGGGCAGGGGGGAACTAATGAAAAACTGTTTTTT
>TRBV15|many|TRBD2|TRBJ2-7
CATSRDPGAGYEQYF
TGTGCCACCAGCAGAGACCCGGGAGCGGGATACGAGCAGTACTTC
>TRBV2|-|-|TRBJ2-7
CAWGEGEQYF
TGTGCCTGGGGAGAAGGCGAGCAGTACTTC
>TRBV6-1|many|-|TRBJ1-5
CASSDKTVNQPQHF
TGTGCCAGCAGTGACAAGACAGTTAATCAGCCCCAGCATTTT
>TRBV6-1|many|-|TRBJ1-2
CASSDTGYYGYTF
TGTGCCAGCAGTGATACAGGCTACTATGGCTACACCTTC
>TRBV11-2|-|-|TRBJ1-6
CASSPAEDMDNSPLHF
TGTGCCAGCAGCCCGGCCGAGGACATGGATAATTCACCCCTCCACTTT
>TRBV3-1|many|-|TRBJ2-5
CASSQGRGTQYF
TGTGCCAGCAGCCAAGGTCGAGGGACCCAGTACTTC
>TRBV9|many|TRBD2|TRBJ2-2
CASSVAQRGASGELFF
TGTGCCAGCAGCGTAGCCCAGCGGGGGGCCTCCGGGGAGCTGTTTTTT
>TRBV20-1|many|-|TRBJ1-3
CSATDRISRDTIYF
TGCAGTGCCACTGACCGGATTTCTAGGGACACCATATATTTT
>TRBV7-2|many|-|TRBJ1-1
CASSLLGSTEAFF
TGTGCCAGCAGTCTTCTCGGAAGCACTGAAGCTTTCTTT
>TRBV3-1|-|-|TRBJ1-2
CASSQATNGYTF
TGTGCCAGCAGCCAAGCCACAAATGGCTACACCTTC
>TRBV7-8|once|-|TRBJ2-1
CASSSFGTGQFF
TGTGCCAGCAGCTCGTTCGGGACTGGGCAGTTCTTC
>TRBV7-9|-|-|TRBJ2-7
CASSSHGSYEQYF
TGTGCCAGCAGCTCACACGGGTCCTACGAGCAGTACTTC
>TRBV7-6|-|-|TRBJ2-2
CASSLTLGELFF
TGTGCCAGCAGCTTGACACTAGGGGAGCTGTTTTTT
>TRBV2|many|-|TRBJ1-5
CASRRVREAQPQHF
TGTGCCAGCCGGAGGGTGCGGGAGGCTCAGCCCCAGCATTTT
>TRBV27|few|-|TRBJ1-6
CASSLGGSSYNSPLHF
TGTGCCAGCAGTTTAGGGGGAAGCTCCTATAATTCACCCCTCCACTTT
>TRBV15|-|-|TRBJ1-5
CATSRTGTINQPQHF
TGTGCCACCAGCAGGACCGGGACGATAAATCAGCCCCAGCATTTT